Only one count was recorded for the clone carrying this T cell receptor beta chain. Study processing details: Amplifying reference gene primers gave estimates of nucleated cell counts. Sequenced by immunoSEQ multiplex PCR; TCRdb stores in-frame clones only, minus some. That table is the source of V, J and clone size, and D and trimming were worked out from the DNA. The sample comprises tens of thousands of clones, over 70% of which are singletons, and over 0.95% rests with the top ten. This record belongs to a study of blood T cell repertoires in COVID-19. Study in general: Specimens from acute and convalescent COVID-19 originated in the United States, Italy and Spain. The cDNA or gDNA used as material had been derived from T cells, B-cell-depleted T cells, or PBMCs.

Germline trimming cut 8 bases from V and 2 bases from J; bases unmatched to any gene: 14. The length of the CDR3 is 16 residues. CDR1 and CDR2 from the germline V gene are SNHLY and FYNNEI. J is TRBJ2-5 and V is TRBV2; 7 positions agree with TRBD1. Sequences were obtained from peripheral blood. This receptor was taken from a human donor in a cohort sampled during active COVID-19. DNA of the CDR3: TGTGCCAGCGGCGAAACCGGGACAGCCATACAAGAGACCCAGTACTTC. It translates to CASGETGTAIQETQYF.